This entry describes one TCR beta chain. The antigen it recognizes is unknown. No qualities accompany the bases; no much larger clone lies one base away. The library was produced with the immunoSEQ multiplex PCR assay. The multiplex PCR relied on a mix of 60 forward primers for TCR Vbeta segments and 13 reverse primers for TCR Jbeta segments. Amplification of the CDR3 region of rearranged TCR beta genes was performed with a multiplex PCR assay on genomic DNA. The amplified TCR beta libraries were sequenced on the Illumina HiSeq System as 87-base-pair reads. The paper's data handling went like this. A later analysis counted tens of millions of unique TCR beta chains across the 650 to 700 repertoires, and some 11 million of these chains were shared by at least two donors. A nearest-neighbor algorithm error-corrected the raw reads and collapsed the reads into unique sequences, merging closely related sequences to remove PCR and sequencing errors. Alignment of CDR3 sequences to IMGT reference sequences was used to assign V, D and J gene segments. For a sequence to be retained, a match of at least six nucleotides was required to both a V gene segment and a J gene segment. Rearrangements were called productive when the CDR3 lacked stop codons and stayed in frame with V and J; all others were non-productive. CDR3 was defined according to IMGT convention as the region running from the second conserved V-encoded cysteine to the conserved J-encoded phenylalanine. Sequences without an unambiguous match to a single V gene segment were excluded from the earlier analysis of almost 600 of the donors. In an earlier analysis of a few hundred of the donors, V segments were called functional above 56.7% productive rearrangements and were called segregating when the between-donor standard deviation exceeded 5%. To diagnose cytomegalovirus status from the catalog of TCR beta chain sequences, a statistical classification framework was built. V and J gene assignment, in a later analysis, came from comparing TCR nucleotide sequences with IMGT/GENE-DB human TR gene sequences. The TCRdist pipeline was used in a later analysis to assign CDR3 sequences and most-parsimonious VDJ recombination scenarios. A later analysis defined each TCR beta chain by its CDR3 amino acid sequence plus V-gene family, and excluded reads lacking a unique V-gene family. As a way to deal with suspected cross-contamination and a sequencing artifact, a later analysis dropped 450 to 600 nucleotide sequences that were highly shared and had low generation probability. In a later analysis, a clonal expansion index for each public chain was calculated from normalized within-repertoire ranks of inferred template counts. A later analysis computed generation probabilities with a VDJ recombination model fitted to out-of-frame rearrangements, and checked the results against IGoR. Hypergeometric tests were used in a later analysis to score TCR-TCR, TCR-HLA and TCR-CMV co-occurrence, with a repertoire-size bias correction applied to the TCR pairs. In a later analysis, false discovery rates were estimated by permuting HLA or CMV assignments 20 times. A later analysis grouped co-occurring TCRs with DBSCAN, adding TCRdist sequence similarity when clustering within HLA-allele-positive subsets. Repertoires with fewer than 30,000 or more than 120,000 public chains were left out of co-occurrence clustering, as were five repertoires with anomalous nucleotide sharing. TCRdb holds this immuneACCESS table with in-frame rearrangements only. Some clones are missing; in checked studies, unresolved V genes explain under half, and the rest has no known cause. V, J and clone size derive from that table, while D and trimming were established from the DNA sequence. This sample has 100,000 to 150,000 clones in its table, and more than 60% of those were observed once. The ten most abundant clones make up roughly 1.8% of the sample.

Sequences SQVTM (CDR1) and ANQGSEA (CDR2) are obtained from the germline V gene. The V end loses 0 bases and the J end loses 11 bases, and a stretch of 10 bases separates them. The cysteine opens and the phenylalanine closes a CDR3 of 11 amino acids. Just CDR3 DNA is preserved here, 33 bases in frame from base 1. The cohort was made up of 666 healthy bone marrow donors. Cohort members were all nominally healthy when sampled, although unrecorded immune exposures were likely present. The donor was CMV seronegative and was included in the group of 352 seronegative cohort members. Every donor gave a peripheral blood sample, and the peripheral blood mononuclear cells from that sample were used for TCR beta sequencing. Genomic DNA was extracted from the blood cell samples with the Qiagen DNeasy Blood Extraction Kit. The sample originates from a study of cytomegalovirus exposure and HLA in healthy donors (dated by TCRdb to the late 2010s). Regarding the study in general: An earlier analysis of a few hundred of the donors reported 276 Gb of sequence data and 95 million to 130 million unique TCR beta sequences obtained from 150 million to 200 million T cells. A later analysis re-examined previously published TCR beta repertoires from more than 600 donors and added high-resolution HLA genotyping to investigate patterns of TCR occurrence. To predict cytomegalovirus infection status, the study brought together high-throughput TCR immunosequencing, statistical association of individual TCRs with disease status, and machine learning. All discovery cohort repertoires had been generated on a single sequencing platform. HLA typing included class I and class II loci at four-digit resolution. In a later genetic analysis, genome-wide SNP genotypes for about three fifths of the 666 donors were used, and that subset was treated as a discovery cohort. In the later analysis, no new phenotypic data were used to find candidate immune exposures; instead, reliance was placed on TCR beta sequences and their occurrence across donors. The aim of the study was to test whether cataloging public T cell receptors could identify signatures of past pathogen exposure. Among 350 to 400 genotyped donors of the cohort, an average of 235,054 unique TCR beta nucleotide sequences were sequenced per donor, around 18% of them non-productive. Along with the 666-subject first cohort, a separate validation cohort of more than 90 different subjects was used. Approximately 330 gigabases of sequencing data and roughly 80 million unique TCR sequences made up an early release that covered 500 to 700 HLA-typed donors. Alongside the repertoire data, information on donor age, sex, ethnicity and CMV serostatus was compiled. To decide whether each TCR beta V gene segment behaved as functional or pseudogenic, an earlier analysis of several hundred of the donors relied on high-throughput TCR beta sequencing. Typing coverage varied by locus: roughly 629-630 donors for A, B, C, DRB1 and DQB1; 522 for DQA1; some 610 for DPA1; approximately 490 for DPB1. A few DR-DQ haplotypes were treated as single units for association and clustering because of strong linkage in the cohort. Among the roughly 390 genotyped donors, around 79% belonged to the genetic ancestry cluster associated with self-reported Caucasian donors. The study profiled the T cell repertoires of about 640 subjects by immunosequencing and related them to cytomegalovirus serostatus. What the study reported, not specific to this receptor: In a later genetic analysis, a missense DCLRE1C variant was associated with V-gene and J-gene trimming of TCR beta chains, and the association was replicated in an independent cohort. A later analysis found that HLA-associated TCR beta chains were more clonally expanded and had lower generation probabilities than equally common non-associated chains. The presence/absence analyses assumed that sequencing depth was roughly uniform across donors, and that assumption may not be true. A later genetic analysis reported fewer N-insertions in productive TCRs among donors in an Asian-associated ancestry cluster than the roughly 620-donor mean. Broadly in line with IMGT annotations, most TCR beta V segments showed up in productive rearrangements about 87% or about 30% of the time in an earlier analysis of approximately 640 of the donors. The classifier was reported to diagnose cytomegalovirus status with high specificity and sensitivity in both the original and validation cohorts. A later analysis found that TCR association rates varied across HLA loci, with DRB1 alleles showing the most associated TCRs and HLA-C alleles the fewest. Correlated functional status among segregating V segments might be attributable to linkage disequilibrium, but an unknown experimental factor could not be ruled out. Immune exposure information for the cohort was limited to CMV serostatus. Specific HLA alleles were associated with 15,000 to 20,000 TCR beta sequences at a false discovery rate of 0.05 in a later analysis. In a later analysis, several top co-occurrence clusters were reported to appear linked to parvovirus B19, influenza, CMV and Epstein-Barr virus. Strong co-occurrence of HLA alleles, especially DR and DQ, made assigning TCR associations to individual alleles difficult. The study listed over 150 TCR beta chains as associated with cytomegalovirus. Because some donors lacked HLA typing at each locus, the association tests relied only on the typed subset. Because the 87-base-pair reads could not distinguish some IMGT-functional V segments, including TRBV6-2 and TRBV6-3, those segments were excluded. A cluster of highly shared sequence variants was judged likely to represent a technical artifact of the sequencing pipeline. Most TCR sequences were observed very rarely across donors, whereas some public TCRs were present in many individuals. A few of the identified cytomegalovirus-associated TCR beta chains were confirmed in vitro to be specific for cytomegalovirus antigens. In this cohort, only TCR beta chains were sequenced, and detectable features were limited by the absence of alpha or paired-chain data. A further reported finding was that TCR beta sequences accurately predicted the HLA-A and HLA-B alleles for most subjects in the first cohort. The authors suggested that the approach could potentially be generalized to other disease states and immunological phenotypes. A later analysis found that most CMV-associated TCR beta chains appeared HLA-restricted, with HLA associations seemingly driven largely by CMV exposure. Because counts were too low, about 18 rarely observed V segments, including chromosome 9 orphons, were excluded from the earlier analysis of 500 to 700 of the donors.

The sample comprised PBMCs. This TCR was sampled from a woman aged 35 to 49 in good health and CMV-seronegative. The V gene is TRBV29-1 and the J gene is TRBJ1-1; a confident D gene designation cannot be given. The CDR3 amino acid sequence is: CSVEDLLRAFF. In nucleotide form, the sequence is TGCAGCGTTGAAGACCTCCTTCGGGCTTTCTTT.